The present T cell receptor (beta chain) was sequenced within a study of cytomegalovirus exposure and HLA in healthy donors. Study details: Unique TCRs from HLA-typed donors, roughly 89 million of them, were held in an early data release.

The PCR used 60 Vbeta and 13 Jbeta primers. Profiling relied on immunoSEQ multiplex PCR, and the TCRdb table lists in-frame clones only, not all of them. The sample consists of some 100,000 clones, 75% to 85% of them appearing once. Notes on the study in general: Fewer N-insertions (relative to the approximately 700-donor mean) were reportedly seen in an Asian-associated ancestry cluster in a later analysis. The investigators catalogued 180 or so TCR beta chains as cytomegalovirus-associated.

This CDR3 has 15 amino acids. With 7 bases removed from V and 0 bases from J, the gap between germline ends came to 14 bases. The germline V gene encodes CDR1 SGHRS and CDR2 YFSETQ. A remark on this clone: Its target is not known.

The donors, nominally healthy at sampling, likely had unrecorded immune exposures. Specimen: PBMCs. This chain uses TRBV5-1 with TRBJ2-1, with unresolved D. This clonotype was obtained from a male donor in good health and CMV-seropositive. This chain's CDR3 is CASCLMADSYNEQFF. The CDR3 DNA sequence: TGCGCCAGCTGCCTCATGGCGGACTCCTACAATGAGCAGTTCTTC.